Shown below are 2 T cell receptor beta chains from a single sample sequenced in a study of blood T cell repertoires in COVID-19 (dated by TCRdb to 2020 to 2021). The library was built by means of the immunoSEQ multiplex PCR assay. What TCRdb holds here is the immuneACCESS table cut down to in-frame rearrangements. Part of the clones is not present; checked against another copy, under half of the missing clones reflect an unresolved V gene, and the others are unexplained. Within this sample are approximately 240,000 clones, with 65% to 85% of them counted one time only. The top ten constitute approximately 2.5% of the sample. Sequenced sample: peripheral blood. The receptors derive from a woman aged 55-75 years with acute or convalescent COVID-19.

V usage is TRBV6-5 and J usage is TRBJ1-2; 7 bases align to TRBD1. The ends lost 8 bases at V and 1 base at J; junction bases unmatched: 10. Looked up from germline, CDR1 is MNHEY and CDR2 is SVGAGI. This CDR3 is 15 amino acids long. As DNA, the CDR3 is TGTGCCAGCCTGCCCCGGGACAGCGATAACTATGGCTACACCTTC. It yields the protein CASLPRDSDNYGYTF.

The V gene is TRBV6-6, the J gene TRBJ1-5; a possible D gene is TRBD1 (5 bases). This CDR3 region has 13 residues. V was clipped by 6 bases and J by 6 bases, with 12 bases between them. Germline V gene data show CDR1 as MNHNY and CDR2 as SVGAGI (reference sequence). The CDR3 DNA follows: TGTGCCAGCAGCCCGGGGGGGGGTCAGCCCCAGCATTTT. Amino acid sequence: CASSPGGGQPQHF.